A single sample gave rise to the 2 T cell receptor beta chains below, sequenced in a study of blood T cell repertoires in COVID-19. Assay used: immunoSEQ multiplex PCR; TCRdb lists only in-frame clones, some missing. This sample carries 350,000 to 400,000 clones, 65% to 90% of them seen once, and the ten largest clones take under 8.5%. The sequencing input was peripheral blood. Receptors were obtained from an older woman with COVID-19, enrolled during active disease.

The J gene is TRBJ2-7, the V gene TRBV4-1; D unresolved. The CDR3 has 15 amino acids. Looked up from germline, CDR1 is MGHRA and CDR2 is YSYEKL. V lost 0 bases to trimming and J lost 0 bases, with 9 bases between them. This chain's CDR3 is CASSQEISPSYEQYF. In DNA form, the CDR3 reads TGCGCCAGCAGCCAAGAAATCAGTCCCTCCTACGAGCAGTACTTC.

The rearrangement joins TRBV27 to TRBJ1-2, with D possibly TRBD1 on 5 matching bases. Germline CDR1 and CDR2: MNHEY and SMNVEV (reference sequence). V shed 8 bases and J shed 1 base, with 11 bases lying between them. CDR3 size: 13 residues. The DNA of the CDR3 is TGTGCCAGCCGATTCGGGGGTAACTATGGCTACACCTTC. Protein: CASRFGGNYGYTF.